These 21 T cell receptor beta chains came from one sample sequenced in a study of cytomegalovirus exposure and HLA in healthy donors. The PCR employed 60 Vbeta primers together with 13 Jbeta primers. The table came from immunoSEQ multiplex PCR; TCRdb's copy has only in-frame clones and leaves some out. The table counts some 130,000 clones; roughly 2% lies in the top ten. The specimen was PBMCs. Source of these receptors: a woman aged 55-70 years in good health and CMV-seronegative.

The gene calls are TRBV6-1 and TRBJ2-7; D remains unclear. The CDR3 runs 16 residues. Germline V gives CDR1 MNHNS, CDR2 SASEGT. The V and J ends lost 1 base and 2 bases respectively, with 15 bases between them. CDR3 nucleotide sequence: TGTGCCAGCAGTGAAGTGCCAGGCCCACTTCCCTACGAGCAGTACTTC. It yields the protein CASSEVPGPLPYEQYF.

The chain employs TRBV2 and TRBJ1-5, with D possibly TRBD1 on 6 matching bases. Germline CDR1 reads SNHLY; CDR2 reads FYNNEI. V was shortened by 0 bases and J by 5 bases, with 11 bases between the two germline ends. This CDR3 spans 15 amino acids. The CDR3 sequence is CASSEAPGVYQPQHF. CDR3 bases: TGTGCCAGCAGTGAAGCCCCAGGGGTATATCAGCCCCAGCATTTT.

DNA of the CDR3: TGCAGCGTTGAGGTAGAGGGTTCCTACGAGCAGTACTTC. It codes for CSVEVEGSYEQYF. The genes are TRBV29-1 and TRBJ2-5, with D possibly being TRBD2 (5 bases). Gene TRBJ2-7 matches the end of the DNA better, so the J call may be wrong. In germline, CDR1 is SQVTM, CDR2 ANQGSEA. The CDR3 totals 13 residues.

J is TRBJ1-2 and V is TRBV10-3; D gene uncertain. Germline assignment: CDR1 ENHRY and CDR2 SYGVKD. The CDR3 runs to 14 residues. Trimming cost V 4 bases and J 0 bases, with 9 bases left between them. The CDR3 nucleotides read TGTGCCATCAGTGGAGGAGGTACTAACTATGGCTACACCTTC. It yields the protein CAISGGGTNYGYTF.

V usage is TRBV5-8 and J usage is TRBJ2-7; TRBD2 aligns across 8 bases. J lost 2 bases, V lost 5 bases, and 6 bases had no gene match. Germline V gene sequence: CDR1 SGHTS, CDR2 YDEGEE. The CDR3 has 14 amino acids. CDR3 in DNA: TGTGCCAGCAGAATAGCGGGAACGACCTACGAGCAGTACTTC. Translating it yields CASRIAGTTYEQYF.

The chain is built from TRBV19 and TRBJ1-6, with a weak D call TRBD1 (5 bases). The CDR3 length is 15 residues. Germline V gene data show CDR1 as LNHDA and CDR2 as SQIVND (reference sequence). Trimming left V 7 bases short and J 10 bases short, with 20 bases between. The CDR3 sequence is CASTWGGVGYSPLHF. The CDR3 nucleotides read TGTGCCAGTACCTGGGGAGGGGTTGGTTACTCACCCCTCCACTTT.

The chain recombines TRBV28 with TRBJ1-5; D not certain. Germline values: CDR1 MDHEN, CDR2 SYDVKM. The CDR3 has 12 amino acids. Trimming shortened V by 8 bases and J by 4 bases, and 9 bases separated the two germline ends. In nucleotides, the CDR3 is TGTGCCAGCCGGAGGGCAAATCAGCCCCAGCATTTT. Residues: CASRRANQPQHF.

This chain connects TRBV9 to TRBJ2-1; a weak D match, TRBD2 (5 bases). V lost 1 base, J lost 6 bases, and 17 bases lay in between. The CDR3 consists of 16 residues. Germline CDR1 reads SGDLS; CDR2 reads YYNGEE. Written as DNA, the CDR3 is TGTGCCAGCAGCGTAATTGGAACTAGTTTCATCAATGAGCAGTTCTTC. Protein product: CASSVIGTSFINEQFF.

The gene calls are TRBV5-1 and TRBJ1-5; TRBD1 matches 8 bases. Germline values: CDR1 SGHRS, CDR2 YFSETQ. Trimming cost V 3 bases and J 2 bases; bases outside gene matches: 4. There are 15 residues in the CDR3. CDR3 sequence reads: CASSSTGGGNQPQHF. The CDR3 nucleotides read TGCGCCAGCAGCTCTACAGGGGGTGGCAATCAGCCCCAGCATTTT.

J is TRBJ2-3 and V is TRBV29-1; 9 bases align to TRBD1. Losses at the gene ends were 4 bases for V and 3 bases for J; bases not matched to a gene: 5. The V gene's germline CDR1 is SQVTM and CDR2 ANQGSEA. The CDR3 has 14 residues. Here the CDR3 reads CSVGQGVSTDTQYF. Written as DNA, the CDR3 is TGCAGCGTTGGACAGGGGGTCTCTACAGATACGCAGTATTTT.

The CDR3 DNA reads TGCGCCAGCAACGACAAGTCAACTAATGAAAAACTGTTTTTT. Translating it yields CASNDKSTNEKLFF. The J gene is TRBJ1-4, the V gene TRBV5-1, with unresolved D. V lost 6 bases and J 0 bases, leaving 9 bases between the germline ends. The CDR3 covers 14 residues. Germline-derived CDR1 and CDR2 are SGHRS and YFSETQ.

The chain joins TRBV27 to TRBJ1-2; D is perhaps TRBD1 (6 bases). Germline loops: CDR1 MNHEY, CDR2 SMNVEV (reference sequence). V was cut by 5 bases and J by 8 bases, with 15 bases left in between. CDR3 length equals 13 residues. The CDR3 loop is CASSPWTAYGYTF. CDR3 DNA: TGTGCCAGCAGTCCTTGGACAGCCTACGGCTACACCTTC.

CDR3 coding DNA: TGCGCCAGCAGCTTGAAAGGGGGGGCCTACGAGCAGTACTTC. Protein sequence: CASSLKGGAYEQYF. V usage is TRBV5-1 and J usage is TRBJ2-7; D possibly corresponds to TRBD2 (7 bases). Trimming left V 1 base short and J 2 bases short, with 10 bases between. From germline, CDR1 is SGHRS and CDR2 YFSETQ. The CDR3 runs to 14 residues. Filled out from reference TRBV5-1 and TRBJ2-7, the complete variable domain reads KAGVTQTPRYLIKTRGQQVTLSCSPISGHRSVSWYQQTPGQGLQFLFEYFSETQRNKGNFPGRFSGRQFSNSRSEMNVSTLELGDSALYLCASSLKGGAYEQYFGPGTRLTVT.

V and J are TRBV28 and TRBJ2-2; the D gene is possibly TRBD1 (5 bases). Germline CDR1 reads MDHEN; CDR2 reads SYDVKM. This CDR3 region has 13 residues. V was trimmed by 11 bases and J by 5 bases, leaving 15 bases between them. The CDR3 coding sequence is TGTGCCCTAAGAAAGGGGTCAACCGGGGAGCTGTTTTTT. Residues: CALRKGSTGELFF.

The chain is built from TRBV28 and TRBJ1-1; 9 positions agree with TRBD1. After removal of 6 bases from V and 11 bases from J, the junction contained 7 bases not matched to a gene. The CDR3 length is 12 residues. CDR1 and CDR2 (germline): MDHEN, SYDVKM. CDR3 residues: CASSLQGAGAFF. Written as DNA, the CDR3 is TGTGCCAGCAGCTTACAGGGGGCCGGGGCTTTCTTT.

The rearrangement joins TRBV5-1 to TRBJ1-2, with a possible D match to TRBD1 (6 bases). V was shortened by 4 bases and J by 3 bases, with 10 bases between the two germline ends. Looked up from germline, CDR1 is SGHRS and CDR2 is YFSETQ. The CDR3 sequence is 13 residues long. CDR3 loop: CASSDQGYYGYTF. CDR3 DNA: TGCGCCAGCAGCGACCAGGGGTACTATGGCTACACCTTC.

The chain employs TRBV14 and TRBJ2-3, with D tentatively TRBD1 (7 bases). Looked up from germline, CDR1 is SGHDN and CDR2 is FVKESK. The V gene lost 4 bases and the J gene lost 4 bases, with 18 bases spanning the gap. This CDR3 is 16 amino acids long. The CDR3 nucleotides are TGTGCCAGCAGCCCACCCGCCAGGGGGGTCCCAGATACGCAGTATTTT. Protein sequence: CASSPPARGVPDTQYF.

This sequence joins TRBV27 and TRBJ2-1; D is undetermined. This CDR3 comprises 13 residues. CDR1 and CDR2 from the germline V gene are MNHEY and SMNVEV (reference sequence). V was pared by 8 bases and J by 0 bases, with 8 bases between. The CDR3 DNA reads TGTGCCAGCGGAAGGAGCTCCTACAATGAGCAGTTCTTC. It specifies CASGRSSYNEQFF.

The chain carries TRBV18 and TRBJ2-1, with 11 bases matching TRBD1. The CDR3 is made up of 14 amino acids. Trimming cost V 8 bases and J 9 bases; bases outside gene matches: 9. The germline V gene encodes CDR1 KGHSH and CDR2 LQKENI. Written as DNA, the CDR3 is TGTGCCAGCCCCGGACAGGGGGCTTTGGGTGAGCAGTTCTTC. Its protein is CASPGQGALGEQFF.

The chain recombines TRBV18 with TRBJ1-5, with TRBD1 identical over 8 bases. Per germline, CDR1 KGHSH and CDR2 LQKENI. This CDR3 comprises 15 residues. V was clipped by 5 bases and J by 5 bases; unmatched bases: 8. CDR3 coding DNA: TGTGCCAGCTCATCTTGGACAGGGTCTGATCAGCCCCAGCATTTT. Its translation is CASSSWTGSDQPQHF. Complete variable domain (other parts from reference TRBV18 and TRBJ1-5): NAGVMQNPRHLVRRRGQEARLRCSPMKGHSHVYWYRQLPEEGLKFMVYLQKENIIDESGMPKERFSAEFPKEGPSILRIQQVVRGDSAAYFCASSSWTGSDQPQHFGDGTRLSIL.

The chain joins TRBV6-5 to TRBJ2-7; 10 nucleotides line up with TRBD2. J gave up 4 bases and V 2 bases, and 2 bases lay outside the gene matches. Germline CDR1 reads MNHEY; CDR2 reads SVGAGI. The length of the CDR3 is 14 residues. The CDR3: CASSYQTSGYEQYF. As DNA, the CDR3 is TGTGCCAGCAGTTACCAGACTAGCGGGTACGAGCAGTACTTC.